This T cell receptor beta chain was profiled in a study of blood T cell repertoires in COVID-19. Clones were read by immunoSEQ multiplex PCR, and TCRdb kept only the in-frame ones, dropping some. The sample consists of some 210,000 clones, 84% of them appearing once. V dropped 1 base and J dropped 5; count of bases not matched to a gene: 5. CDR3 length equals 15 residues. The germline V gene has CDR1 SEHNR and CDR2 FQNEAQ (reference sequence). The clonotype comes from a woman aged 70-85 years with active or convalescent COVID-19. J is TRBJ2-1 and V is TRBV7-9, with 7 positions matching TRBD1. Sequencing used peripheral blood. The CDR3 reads CASSLGTGGHNEQFF. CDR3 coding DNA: TGTGCCAGCAGCTTAGGGACAGGTGGACACAATGAGCAGTTCTTC.